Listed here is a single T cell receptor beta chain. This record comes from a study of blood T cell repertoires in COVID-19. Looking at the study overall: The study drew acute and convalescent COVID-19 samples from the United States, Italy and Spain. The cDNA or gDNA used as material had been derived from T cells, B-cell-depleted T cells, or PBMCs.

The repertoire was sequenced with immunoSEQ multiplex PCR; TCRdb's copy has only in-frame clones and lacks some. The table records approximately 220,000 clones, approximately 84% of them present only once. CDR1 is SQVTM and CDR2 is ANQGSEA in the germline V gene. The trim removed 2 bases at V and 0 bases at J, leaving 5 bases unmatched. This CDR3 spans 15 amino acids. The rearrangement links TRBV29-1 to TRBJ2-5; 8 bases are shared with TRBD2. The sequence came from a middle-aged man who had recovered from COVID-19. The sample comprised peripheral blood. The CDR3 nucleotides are TGCAGCGTTGAAATACTAGCGGTGTACCAAGAGACCCAGTACTTC. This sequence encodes CSVEILAVYQETQYF.